The 3 T cell receptor beta chains reported below all come from one sample, sequenced in a study of brain T cells in children with intractable seizures. Specified time point: blood from clinic visit 5 months post-surgery; TSC patient then seizure free. Generated by immunoSEQ multiplex PCR, the TCRdb table keeps only in-frame clones and is missing some. The profile covers 340,000 or so clones, with 85% to 95% appearing a single time and roughly 5.8% taken by the ten largest. The starting material was peripheral blood, obtained approximately 5 months after surgery. Source of these receptors: a boy younger than two with tuberous sclerosis and intractable seizures.

The chain carries TRBV3-1 (or the pseudogene TRBV3-2) and TRBJ2-1; 8 bases line up with TRBD2. Germline V gene lookup returns CDR1 LGHDT and CDR2 YNNKEL (reference sequence). The CDR3 runs 15 residues. The ends lost 1 base at V and 9 bases at J; junction bases unmatched: 8. CDR3 sequence: CASSQAGLEFGEQFF. In DNA, the CDR3 is TGTGCCAGCAGCCAAGCGGGACTAGAGTTCGGTGAGCAGTTCTTC.

The rearrangement uses TRBV10-2 and TRBJ2-1; 7 nucleotides match TRBD2. J was trimmed by 4 bases and V by 3 bases; bases with no gene match: 3. CDR1 is WSHSY, CDR2 SAAADI, per germline. The length of the CDR3 is 14 residues. The CDR3 protein is CASSDLGGYNEQFF. The CDR3 region has the DNA TGCGCCAGCAGTGACCTCGGGGGGTACAATGAGCAGTTCTTC.

The rearrangement joins TRBV19 to TRBJ1-3; TRBD1 is a possible D gene (6 bases). The CDR3 is made up of 14 amino acids. Between the trimmed V and J ends, which lost 4 bases and 4 bases, there was a span of 11 bases. In germline, CDR1 is LNHDA, CDR2 SQIVND (reference sequence). The CDR3: CASSNQGTGNTIYF. In DNA, the CDR3 is TGTGCCAGTAGTAATCAGGGGACCGGAAACACCATATATTTT.